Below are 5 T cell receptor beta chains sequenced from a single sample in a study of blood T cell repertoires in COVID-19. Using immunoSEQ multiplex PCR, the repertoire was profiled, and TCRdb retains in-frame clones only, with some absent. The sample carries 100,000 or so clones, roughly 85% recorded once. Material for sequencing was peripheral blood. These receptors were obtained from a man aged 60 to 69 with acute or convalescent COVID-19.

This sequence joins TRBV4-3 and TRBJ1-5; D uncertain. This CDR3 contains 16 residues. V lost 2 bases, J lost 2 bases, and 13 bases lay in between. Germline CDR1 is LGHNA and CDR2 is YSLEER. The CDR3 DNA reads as TGCGCCAGCAGCCAATTCTTTATTTCAGGCAATCAGCCCCAGCATTTT. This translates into CASSQFFISGNQPQHF.

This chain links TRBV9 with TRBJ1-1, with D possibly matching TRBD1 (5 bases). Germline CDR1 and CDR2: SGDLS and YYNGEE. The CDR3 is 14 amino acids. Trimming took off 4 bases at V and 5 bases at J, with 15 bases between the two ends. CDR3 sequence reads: CASSSKLGATEAFF. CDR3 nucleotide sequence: TGTGCCAGCAGCTCTAAGCTAGGGGCTACTGAAGCTTTCTTT.

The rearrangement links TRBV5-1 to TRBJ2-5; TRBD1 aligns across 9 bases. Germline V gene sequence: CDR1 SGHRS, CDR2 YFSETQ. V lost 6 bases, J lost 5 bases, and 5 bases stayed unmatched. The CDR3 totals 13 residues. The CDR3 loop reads CASIFDRGETQYF. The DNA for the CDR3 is TGCGCCAGCATTTTCGACAGGGGGGAGACCCAGTACTTC.

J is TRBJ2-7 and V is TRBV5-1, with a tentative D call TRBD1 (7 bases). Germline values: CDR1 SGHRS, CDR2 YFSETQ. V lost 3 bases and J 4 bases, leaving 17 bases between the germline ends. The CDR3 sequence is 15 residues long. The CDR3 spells CASSSSTGRRYEQYF. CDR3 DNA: TGCGCCAGCAGCTCATCGACAGGGAGGAGGTACGAGCAGTACTTC.

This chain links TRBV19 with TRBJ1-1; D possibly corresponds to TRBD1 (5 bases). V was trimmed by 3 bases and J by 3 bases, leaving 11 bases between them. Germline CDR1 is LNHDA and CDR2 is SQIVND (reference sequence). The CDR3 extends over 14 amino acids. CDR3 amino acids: CASSIKGRDTEAFF. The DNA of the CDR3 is TGTGCCAGTAGTATCAAGGGGCGTGACACTGAAGCTTTCTTT.